This T cell receptor beta chain was profiled in a study of CD8+ T cells in alopecia areata. Study background: The share of scalp area affected provided the severity score for treated patients.

This CDR3 region has 12 residues. Germline V CDR1 and CDR2: ENHRY, SYGVKD. V lost 2 bases and J 5 bases, leaving 7 bases between the germline ends. RNA, once extracted, was reverse transcribed into cDNA for use as the sequencing template. Assay used: immunoSEQ multiplex PCR; TCRdb lists only in-frame clones, some missing. The table lists about 170,000 clones, 58% of them singletons. The treatment denotes: oral pan-JAK inhibitor, 5-10 mg twice daily. The starting material was CD4+ T cells sorted from blood, obtained at approximately week 60, from a patient treated with tofacitinib. This TCR came from a human donor with alopecia areata. The rearrangement links TRBV10-3 to TRBJ2-7; no definite D call. CDR3 nucleotides: TGTGCCATCAGTGAGAATGGGGACGAGCAGTACTTC. It specifies CAISENGDEQYF.